This entry describes one T cell receptor (beta chain). Its antigen is undetermined. The observed sequence ends 3 residues before the CDR3 terminus, with the missing tail filled in from the germline J gene. The sample belongs to a study of T cells in women clearing cervical HPV infection. Turning to the study itself: For cases, blood was sampled a median about 140 days after lesion detection, interquartile range about 90 to 230 days.

Germline CDR1 and CDR2: SGHVS and FNYEAQ. This CDR3 region has 11 residues. Assay: immunoSEQ multiplex PCR; the TCRdb copy retains only in-frame clones and omits some. The data include some 19,000 clones; the top ten clones carry roughly a sixth. General study findings and limits: Controls had more TRBV6-7 (approximately 0.16%) than cases (roughly 0.11%).

All participants had a single incident cervical HPV16 infection, and prevalent HPV16 infections were excluded. Cervical HPV DNA detected by MY09/MY11 PCR, typed by dot-blot. The TCR comes from a woman aged 18-70 years with a cervical HPV16 infection that either progressed to CIN3+ or cleared (not recorded which). The source material was blood buffy coat. V is TRBV7-6 and J is TRBJ2-7, with D maybe TRBD2 (5 bases). The CDR3 spells CASGRLAEQYF. The CDR3 bases that were read are TGTGCAAGCGGAAGGCTAGCCGAG.